This T cell receptor beta chain came from a study of blood T cells in healthy people across ages. The CDR3 loop spans 14 amino acids. Germline values: CDR1 DFQATT, CDR2 SNEGSKA (reference sequence). The ends were cut back, 0 bases at V and 2 bases at J, with 9 bases in the middle. Total RNA, at least 5 micrograms per sample, was extracted from PBMCs. Alongside a J-beta primer mix, a sample-barcoded 5' primer served in a second PCR lasting about 7 to 12 cycles. TCRdb processed the 5' RACE reads anew with MiXCR; each CDR3 protein has one entry. Of approximately 800,000 distinct CDR3 sequences listed, under 80% are singletons.

V and J are TRBV20-1 and TRBJ2-3; D unclear. Sequenced: blood. The receptor was derived from a man aged 30-40 years in good health. Here the CDR3 DNA reads TGCAGTGCTAGAGACCAGCACTTCACAGATACGCAGTATTTT. Its protein product is CSARDQHFTDTQYF.